The clone carrying this T cell receptor (beta chain) was seen a few times. A single run covered 15-18 subjects with over 200 million TCR-beta sequences. TCRdb used MiXCR to reprocess the 5' RACE reads, holding one entry per CDR3 protein. The sample contains about 57,000 distinct CDR3 sequences, 10% to 15% of which appear only once. The germline gives CDR1 DFQATT, CDR2 SNEGSKA (reference sequence). The CDR3 covers 14 residues. The germline V and J ends were trimmed by 6 bases and 4 bases, with 19 bases remaining between them. This sample is part of a study of neurological immune-mediated disorders. The receptor's source is a woman aged 55 to 70 with HTLV-1-associated myelopathy (HAM/TSP). The specimen sequenced was PBMCs. The genes are TRBV20-1 and TRBJ2-7; either TRBD1 or TRBD2 may fit D (7 bases each). CDR3 residues: CSAYQGGRGYEQYF. The CDR3 nucleotides read TGCAGTGCGTACCAGGGGGGGCGTGGGTACGAGCAGTACTTC.